The entry below describes one TCR beta chain. The antigen this receptor binds is unknown. The sample holds no much larger clone one base away, and base qualities are not on file. This sample was taken from a study of identifying expanded T cells in peripheral blood (dated by TCRdb to between 2018 and 2021). The study in broad terms: Technical replicates were generated by sequencing separate aliquots of the same genomic DNA pool, with four replicates compared pairwise.

The immunoSEQ Assay, which uses bias-controlled multiplex PCR amplification of genomic DNA, was used to profile TCRbeta CDR3 regions. The original methods were these. The absolute abundance of each unique TCRbeta CDR3 region was quantified after sequences were collapsed and filtered. Differential abundance was tested with two models: a binomial (Fisher-equivalent) model and a beta-binomial model that adds time-dependent variance fitted from healthy donors. Any clone with fewer than 5 combined templates was excluded, and a clone was called differentially abundant if its Benjamini-Hochberg FDR was below 0.01. Using the form v = (b*log(k)+a)^2, the beta-binomial variance was modeled as a function of the total template count across the two samples. In TCRdb, the immuneACCESS table is reduced to in-frame sequences with V and J assigned. These tables do not hold every clone; where another copy was compared, an unresolved V gene accounts for under half, and the others remain unexplained. Clone size and V and J calls were adopted from that table, with D and trimming inferred from the DNA. The sample table lists 80,000 to 95,000 clones, more than 70% of them with a count of one. The ten largest clones add up to under 4.5% of the sample.

CDR1 and CDR2 (MNHEY, SVGAGI) derive from the germline V gene. The CDR3 numbers 14 residues from cysteine through phenylalanine. Here the CDR3 DNA is all that survives: 42 bases in frame from base 1. The junction shows trimming of 0 bases on V and 2 bases on J, plus 7 bases between the germline ends. The full study reports these points: Between technical replicates the binomial model flagged roughly 1.1 differentially abundant clones, whereas over two weeks the binomial model flagged about 16.4 and over about 4 weeks about 19. The authors expected biological variance in healthy repertoires might increase further over much longer intervals such as months to years. Both the number of clones called differentially abundant and the false-positive rate were significantly reduced by the beta-binomial model across all healthy-donor time intervals. Across all healthy donors, variance in clone template counts between approximately 2-week samples was found to increase significantly with total template count.

No immune events, such as infections, were documented for the healthy donors during the collection period. Blood repertoires from healthy donors were used as a training cohort for calibrating time-dependent variance in a beta-binomial model of differential abundance of T-cell clones. The training cohort included 10 or so healthy donors, of whom 3 were female and 7 were male. An age range of roughly 29 to 64 years, with an average of about 45 years, was recorded for the donors. Whole blood, obtained from a commercial supplier, was collected from each healthy donor at three time points spaced two weeks apart. For immunosequencing, genomic DNA was extracted from unsorted whole blood.

The chain was built from TRBV6-5 and TRBJ2-5; perhaps TRBD1 is the D gene, with 5 bases matching. The source is a person aged 18-70 years in good health. Sequencing was carried out using blood. The sequenced DNA is TGTGCCAGCAGTTACTCGACAGCACAAGAGACCCAGTACTTC. Translated, this is CASSYSTAQETQYF.